Below, 18 T cell receptor beta chains from the same sample are listed, as sequenced in a study of graft-versus-host responses after intestinal transplantation. These receptors lack a known antigen. Measured with immunoSEQ multiplex PCR; TCRdb has only the in-frame clones, and not every one. Here the sample spans some 93,000 clones, 90% to 95% being singletons. The sample consisted of unstimulated CD8+ T cells sorted from spleen or lymph node cells, taken before intestinal transplant. The receptors derive from a human donor who received an intestinal transplant.

The gene calls are TRBV6-5 and TRBJ2-1; D perhaps matches TRBD2 (5 bases). The CDR3 totals 15 residues. CDR1 MNHEY and CDR2 SVGAGI come from the germline V gene. V was trimmed by 2 bases and J by 1 base, leaving 9 bases between them. DNA for the CDR3: TGTGCCAGCAGTTACAACAGCGGTTCCTACAATGAGCAGTTCTTC. It codes for CASSYNSGSYNEQFF.

This rearrangement joins TRBV6-5 to TRBJ1-2, with D possibly TRBD1 on 6 matching bases. Looked up from germline, CDR1 is MNHEY and CDR2 is SVGAGI. The CDR3 is made up of 14 amino acids. With 5 bases removed from V and 4 bases from J, the gap between germline ends came to 14 bases. This CDR3 is CASSKPGQLYGYTF. DNA of the CDR3: TGTGCCAGCAGTAAACCTGGACAGCTCTATGGCTACACCTTC.

The chain couples TRBV10-1 to TRBJ1-1; maybe TRBD1 (6 bases). Germline values: CDR1 WNHNN, CDR2 SYGVQD (reference sequence). This CDR3 has 14 residues. V was pared by 0 bases and J by 1 base, with 6 bases between. The CDR3 is CASSESTGNTEAFF. CDR3 DNA: TGCGCCAGCAGTGAGTCGACAGGGAACACTGAAGCTTTCTTT.

This chain links TRBV11-2 with TRBJ2-7; D may be TRBD1 (5 bases). The V and J ends lost 3 bases and 1 base respectively, with 13 bases between them. Germline V CDR1 and CDR2: SGHAT, FQNNGV. The CDR3 has 15 residues. The CDR3 sequence is CASSFRSGSSYEQYF. The CDR3 DNA reads TGTGCCAGCAGCTTCCGATCAGGGTCATCCTACGAGCAGTACTTC. The whole variable domain, remainder taken from reference TRBV11-2 and TRBJ2-7, is EAGVAQSPRYKIIEKRQSVAFWCNPISGHATLYWYQQILGQGPKLLIQFQNNGVVDDSQLPKDRFSAERLKGVDSTLKIQPAKLEDSAVYLCASSFRSGSSYEQYFGPGTRLTVT.

This chain uses TRBV7-3 with TRBJ2-1; TRBD2 agrees at 7 bases. Germline trimming cut 8 bases from V and 7 bases from J; bases unmatched to any gene: 2. Germline lookup yields CDR1 SGHTA and CDR2 FQGTGA. CDR3 size: 11 residues. The chain's CDR3 is CASGGGNEQFF. The CDR3 DNA reads as TGTGCCAGCGGGGGGGGAAATGAGCAGTTCTTC.

The chain links TRBV7-9 to TRBJ1-1, with D tentatively TRBD1 (6 bases). The V end lost 3 bases, the J end lost 1 base, and 12 bases lay between the germline ends. There are 15 residues in the CDR3. The germline gives CDR1 SEHNR, CDR2 FQNEAQ (reference sequence). CDR3: CASSFWGHTNTEAFF. The CDR3 DNA reads TGTGCCAGCAGCTTTTGGGGACATACGAACACTGAAGCTTTCTTT.

V gene TRBV5-8 combines with J gene TRBJ1-2, with 8 bases matching TRBD1. This CDR3 contains 12 residues. Germline loops: CDR1 SGHTS, CDR2 YDEGEE. J lost 8 bases, V lost 1 base, and 1 base had no gene match. The CDR3 loop is CASSLTGGGYTF. DNA of the CDR3: TGTGCCAGCAGCTTGACAGGGGGAGGCTACACCTTC.

This clone has only one observation. The rearrangement uses TRBV14 and TRBJ2-4; 8 nucleotides agree with TRBD2. This CDR3 has 16 amino acids. J gave up 0 bases and V 2 bases, and 3 bases lay outside the gene matches. Germline V lookup: CDR1 SGHDN, CDR2 FVKESK. CDR3 in DNA: TGTGCCAGCAGCCAAACCGGGGGGGGAGCCAAAAACATTCAGTACTTC. Translating it yields CASSQTGGGAKNIQYF.

The chain combines TRBV11-2 with TRBJ2-7, with D possibly matching TRBD2 (5 bases). The V end lost 0 bases, the J end lost 6 bases, and 12 bases lay between the germline ends. The germline gives CDR1 SGHAT, CDR2 FQNNGV. The CDR3 totals 14 residues. CDR3 amino acids: CASSLDPGLGEQYF. CDR3 coding DNA: TGTGCCAGCAGCTTAGATCCCGGACTGGGCGAGCAGTACTTC.

V is TRBV11-2 and J is TRBJ2-1; 9 nucleotides align to TRBD2. J lost 0 bases, V lost 5 bases, and 8 bases had no gene match. Germline-derived CDR1 and CDR2 are SGHAT and FQNNGV. The CDR3 has 17 residues. As DNA, the CDR3 is TGTGCCAGCAGCCCTGGGGATAGCGGGAGCTCCTACAATGAGCAGTTCTTC. This sequence encodes CASSPGDSGSSYNEQFF.

This clone was recorded once. The chain joins TRBV27 to TRBJ2-7; 8 bases map to TRBD2. The CDR3 length is 14 residues. Losses at the gene ends were 6 bases for V and 4 bases for J; bases not matched to a gene: 8. The germline V gene has CDR1 MNHEY and CDR2 SMNVEV (reference sequence). The CDR3 sequence: CASRPGLAHYEQYF. The CDR3 nucleotides are TGTGCCAGCAGGCCAGGACTAGCTCATTACGAGCAGTACTTC.

This chain uses TRBV7-9 with TRBJ2-7; TRBD2 aligns across 12 bases. The germline gives CDR1 SEHNR, CDR2 FQNEAQ (reference sequence). This CDR3 comprises 16 residues. J gave up 0 bases and V 5 bases, and 5 bases lay outside the gene matches. Written as DNA, the CDR3 is TGTGCCAGCAGCACGACTAGCGGGAGTGACTCCTACGAGCAGTACTTC. The encoded protein is CASSTTSGSDSYEQYF.

V and J are TRBV15 and TRBJ1-5; no clear D. The CDR3 contains 12 residues. The germline gives CDR1 LNHNV, CDR2 YYDKDF (reference sequence). V lost 6 bases, J lost 3 bases, and 6 bases lay in between. CDR3 DNA: TGTGCCACCAGAGACACCAATCAGCCCCAGCATTTT. This gives the protein CATRDTNQPQHF.

The chain combines TRBV11-2 with TRBJ2-5, with D possibly TRBD1 on 5 matching bases. V was trimmed by 5 bases and J by 0 bases, leaving 10 bases between them. The germline CDR1 and CDR2 sequences are SGHAT and FQNNGV. CDR3 size: 14 residues. The CDR3: CASSPDSNQETQYF. CDR3 bases: TGTGCCAGCAGCCCCGACAGTAACCAAGAGACCCAGTACTTC. The entire variable domain, with the rest obtained from reference TRBV11-2 and TRBJ2-5, is as follows: EAGVAQSPRYKIIEKRQSVAFWCNPISGHATLYWYQQILGQGPKLLIQFQNNGVVDDSQLPKDRFSAERLKGVDSTLKIQPAKLEDSAVYLCASSPDSNQETQYFGPGTRLLVL.

This rearrangement joins TRBV5-4 to TRBJ2-1, with 9 bases that match TRBD1. CDR1 SGHNT and CDR2 YYREEE come from the germline V gene (reference sequence). V shed 4 bases, J shed 0 bases, and the junction held 2 bases outside the gene matches. CDR3 size: 15 residues. The CDR3: CASSAGQGSYNEQFF. CDR3 sequence (DNA): TGTGCCAGCAGCGCGGGACAGGGCTCCTACAATGAGCAGTTCTTC.

This chain joins TRBV30 and TRBJ2-3, with TRBD2 matching over 10 bases. CDR1 is GTSNPN, CDR2 SVGIG, per germline (reference sequence). The CDR3 loop spans 14 amino acids. The trim removed 2 bases at V and 3 bases at J, leaving 2 bases unmatched. The CDR3 DNA reads TGTGCCTGGAGTCTACTAGCGGGGACAGATACGCAGTATTTT. It codes for CAWSLLAGTDTQYF.

The rearrangement links TRBV19 to TRBJ1-4; D is perhaps TRBD1 (5 bases). Germline V lookup: CDR1 LNHDA, CDR2 SQIVND (reference sequence). The CDR3 extends over 15 amino acids. V lost 7 bases to trimming and J lost 4 bases, with 16 bases between them. CDR3 in DNA: TGTGCCAGTAACACACGACGGGACTTTAATGAAAAACTGTTTTTT. Protein: CASNTRRDFNEKLFF.

The chain links TRBV27 to TRBJ2-7; D might be TRBD1 (5 bases). CDR3 length equals 14 residues. Germline values: CDR1 MNHEY, CDR2 SMNVEV (reference sequence). V shed 2 bases and J shed 3 bases, with 11 bases lying between them. The CDR3 bases are TGTGCCAGCAGTTTAACAGGATCTTACTACGAGCAGTACTTC. Translation: CASSLTGSYYEQYF.